The present T cell receptor (beta chain) was sequenced within a study of T-cell reconstitution after alpha-beta-depleted transplantation in children. The TCRbeta library was prepared with unique molecular identifiers. TCRdb analysed the PCR reads with MiXCR anew, one entry per CDR3 protein. The profile shows approximately 590,000 distinct CDR3 sequences, roughly 10% of them singletons. A few counts support this clonotype. The sample here was PBMCs from the stem cell graft donor, taken from the stem cell graft. This receptor was taken from a human donor who donated a stem cell graft to a child with acute myeloid leukemia.

The DNA for the CDR3 is TGTGCCAGCAGCGTTAGGAGTTCCGGGACAGATGGAGGGGAGACCCAGTACTTC. Encoded protein: CASSVRSSGTDGGETQYF. The gene calls are TRBV11-2 and TRBJ2-5; possibly TRBD1 for D (7 bases). The germline V gene has CDR1 SGHAT and CDR2 FQNNGV. This CDR3 comprises 18 residues. The V end was cut by 5 bases, the J end by 5 bases, with 27 bases between. The whole variable domain, filled in from reference TRBV11-2 and TRBJ2-5, reads EAGVAQSPRYKIIEKRQSVAFWCNPISGHATLYWYQQILGQGPKLLIQFQNNGVVDDSQLPKDRFSAERLKGVDSTLKIQPAKLEDSAVYLCASSVRSSGTDGGETQYFGPGTRLLVL.